The 9 T cell receptor beta chains given below trace back to one sample, sequenced in a study of cytomegalovirus exposure and HLA in healthy donors. Primers included in the PCR were 60 Vbeta and 13 Jbeta primers. Sequencing used immunoSEQ multiplex PCR; TCRdb keeps in-frame clones, though not all of them. Of 150,000 or so clones listed, 73% were seen once; the top ten hold 1.5% to 2%. Sequencing was done on a sample of PBMCs. The receptors were sampled from a woman aged 18-29 years in good health and CMV-seronegative.

The V call is TRBV15, the J call TRBJ2-3; 7 bases are a match to TRBD2. The CDR3 sequence is 17 residues long. Per the germline V gene, CDR1 is LNHNV and CDR2 is YYDKDF (reference sequence). V lost 0 bases to trimming and J lost 2 bases; unmatched junction nucleotides: 8. CDR3 amino acids: CATSRDRRLAVTDTQYF. CDR3 nucleotide sequence: TGTGCCACCAGCAGAGATCGTAGGCTAGCGGTCACAGATACGCAGTATTTT.

The chain joins TRBV5-8 to TRBJ2-5; 10 nucleotides align to TRBD2. The CDR3 loop spans 15 amino acids. Germline values: CDR1 SGHTS, CDR2 YDEGEE. V lost 1 base to trimming and J lost 4 bases; unmatched junction nucleotides: 4. The CDR3 protein is CASSLYSGRGETQYF. CDR3 bases: TGTGCCAGCAGCTTGTACAGCGGGAGGGGAGAGACCCAGTACTTC.

The V and J genes are TRBV7-2 and TRBJ1-4; D is unclear. This CDR3 is built from 15 residues. V dropped 0 bases and J dropped 1 base, with 6 bases sitting between them. The germline CDR1 and CDR2 sequences are SGHTA and FQGNSA. CDR3 sequence: CASSLARGTNEKLFF. As DNA, the CDR3 is TGTGCCAGCAGCTTAGCTCGGGGAACTAATGAAAAACTGTTTTTT.

This clone was observed a few times. The rearrangement links TRBV25-1 to TRBJ2-3; tentative D call: TRBD2 (5 bases). V was shortened by 1 base and J by 4 bases, with 15 bases between the two germline ends. Germline V gene lookup returns CDR1 MGHDK and CDR2 SYGVNS. The CDR3 spans 16 residues. DNA for the CDR3: TGTGCCAGCAGTGAATCACTTGGACTTTTGCCAGATACGCAGTATTTT. The encoded protein is CASSESLGLLPDTQYF.

The gene calls are TRBV4-3 and TRBJ1-2; no clear D gene. Germline values: CDR1 LGHNA, CDR2 YSLEER. The V and J ends lost 2 bases and 5 bases respectively, with 15 bases between them. The CDR3 length is 15 residues. The CDR3 sequence: CASSQNVAGGYGYTF. The CDR3 DNA reads TGCGCCAGCAGCCAAAATGTGGCAGGAGGATATGGCTACACCTTC.

The chain couples TRBV19 to TRBJ2-3; 13 bases align to TRBD2. The CDR3 has 17 amino acids. Germline V gene lookup returns CDR1 LNHDA and CDR2 SQIVND (reference sequence). V was clipped by 5 bases and J by 2 bases; unmatched bases: 7. CDR3 protein: CASSGRTSGSYTDTQYF. The DNA for the CDR3 is TGTGCCAGTAGTGGCCGGACTAGCGGGAGTTACACAGATACGCAGTATTTT.

Of note for this clone: Relative to the germline gene, one junction end is altered; a read error may explain this. V usage is TRBV7-2 and J usage is TRBJ2-6; perhaps TRBD1 as D (6 bases). The CDR3 runs 17 residues. The germline CDR1 and CDR2 sequences are SGHTA and FQGNSA. CDR3 nucleotide sequence: TGTGCCAGCAGCTTTCAGACAGGTTTCTCTGGGGCCAACGGCCTGACTTTC. It translates to CASSFQTGFSGANGLTF. Using reference TRBV7-2 and TRBJ2-6 for the parts outside the CDR3, the full variable domain is GAGVSQSPSNKVTEKGKDVELRCDPISGHTALYWYRQSLGQGLEFLIYFQGNSAPDKSGLPSDRFSAERTGGSVSTLTIQRTQQEDSAVYLCASSFQTGFSGANGLTFGAGSRLTVL.

The V gene is TRBV28, the J gene TRBJ1-3; tentative D call: TRBD1 (5 bases). Germline V lookup: CDR1 MDHEN, CDR2 SYDVKM. Trimming took 2 bases from V and 2 from J, leaving 7 bases between them. There are 14 residues in the CDR3. DNA of the CDR3: TGTGCCAGCAGTTTAGTGACAGCTGGAAACACCATATATTTT. It yields the protein CASSLVTAGNTIYF.

The chain recombines TRBV5-4 with TRBJ1-3; maybe TRBD1 (6 bases). Germline V CDR1 and CDR2: SGHNT, YYREEE (reference sequence). V was pared by 2 bases and J by 8 bases, with 11 bases between. The CDR3 spans 13 residues. CDR3: CASSLGGSDTIYF. The CDR3 DNA is TGTGCCAGCAGCTTAGGGGGATCTGACACCATATATTTT.